This T cell receptor beta chain was retrieved from a study of cytomegalovirus exposure and HLA in healthy donors. General study results and limits: In vitro assays verified that a few CMV-associated chains recognized CMV antigens specifically. For most TCR sequences rarity was the rule, although some public TCRs occurred in many donors.

PCR employed 60 Vbeta and 13 Jbeta primers. Libraries were prepared by immunoSEQ multiplex PCR; TCRdb keeps only in-frame clonotypes and omits some of them. The sample spans around 74,000 clones; the ten largest clones claim about 4.6%. Comments on this clone: Its antigen remains unknown.

The germline V and J ends were trimmed by 0 bases and 0 bases, with 15 bases remaining between them. CDR1 SGHRS and CDR2 YFSETQ come from the germline V gene. The CDR3 has 17 residues. Sequenced sample: PBMCs. The V and J genes are TRBV5-1 and TRBJ1-1; D is possibly TRBD1 (6 bases). This receptor was obtained from a man aged 30 to 39 in good health and CMV-seronegative. The CDR3 protein is CASSLVRGPYMNTEAFF. In nucleotides, the CDR3 is TGCGCCAGCAGCTTGGTCAGGGGTCCCTACATGAACACTGAAGCTTTCTTT.